This T cell receptor beta chain was recovered during a study of response to subunit inactivated influenza vaccine (dated by TCRdb to the late 2010s). In terms of the full investigation: Deep quantitative T cell receptor repertoire profiling was used in the study to track responses to a trivalent subunit inactivated influenza vaccine.

Points the paper makes about the study in general: It was suggested by the authors that each seasonal influenza vaccination may recruit only a limited number of new T cells.

The library was made by RT-PCR. Sequencing took place on an Illumina HiSeq 2500. The public sequencing data were trimmed at Q25 with fastp and processed into clonotypes with MiXCR by TCRdb, which kept only in-frame beta chains. Entries that share a CDR3 protein sequence are merged under the most common genes and DNA. For this sample there are about 570,000 distinct CDR3 sequences; about 12% appear just once. The ten largest clones add up to roughly a tenth of the sample. The germline V end is reduced by 5 bases and the J end by 0 bases; junction bases left unmatched: 15. The cysteine opens and the phenylalanine closes a CDR3 of 19 amino acids. CDR3 DNA is the only sequence kept; it has 57 bases, read in frame from the first base. Looking up the germline V gene yields CDR1 KGHDR and CDR2 SFDVKD. In its sample, this clonotype was seen a few times. The antigen it binds to is not known. No per-base quality is available; no much larger clone lies one base away.

The chain was built from TRBV24-1 and TRBJ2-1; 7 nucleotides in the junction match TRBD2. Source: PBMCs from blood, taken on the day of vaccination. This clonotype was sampled from a man in his fifties or sixties who received an inactivated influenza vaccine. Donor details come from another sample of the same person, matched by shared clones. CDR3 sequence: CATSGYSREAHSSYNEQFF. The DNA reads TGTGCCACCAGTGGTTATTCCCGGGAGGCCCACTCCTCCTACAATGAGCAGTTCTTC.